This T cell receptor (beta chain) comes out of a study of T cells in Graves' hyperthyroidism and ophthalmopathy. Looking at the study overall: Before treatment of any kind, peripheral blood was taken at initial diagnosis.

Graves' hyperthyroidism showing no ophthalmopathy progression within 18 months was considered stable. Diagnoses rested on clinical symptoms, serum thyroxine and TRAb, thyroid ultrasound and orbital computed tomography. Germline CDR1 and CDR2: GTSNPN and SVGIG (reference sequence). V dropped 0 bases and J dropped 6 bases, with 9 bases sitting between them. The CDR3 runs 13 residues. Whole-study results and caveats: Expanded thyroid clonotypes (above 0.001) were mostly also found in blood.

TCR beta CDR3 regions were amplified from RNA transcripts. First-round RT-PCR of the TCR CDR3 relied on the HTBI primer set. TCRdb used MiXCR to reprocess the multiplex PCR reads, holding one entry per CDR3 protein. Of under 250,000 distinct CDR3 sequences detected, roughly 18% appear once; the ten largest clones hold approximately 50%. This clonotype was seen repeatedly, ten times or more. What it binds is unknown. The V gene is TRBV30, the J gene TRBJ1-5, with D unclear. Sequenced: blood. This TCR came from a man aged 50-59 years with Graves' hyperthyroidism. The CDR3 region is CAWSVLGAQPQHF. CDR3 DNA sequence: TGTGCCTGGAGTGTACTGGGCGCTCAGCCCCAGCATTTT.